This TCR beta chain stems from a study of cytomegalovirus exposure and HLA in healthy donors. Study-level points and caveats: Presence/absence analyses rested on an assumption that sequencing depth was roughly uniform across donors.

This clone was counted a few times. Antigen: not known. 60 Vbeta and 13 Jbeta primers were used in PCR. Clones were read by immunoSEQ multiplex PCR, and TCRdb kept only the in-frame ones, dropping some. The sample consists of over 150,000 clones, approximately 79% of them appearing once. Every donor was a healthy person donating bone marrow. V was trimmed by 4 bases and J by 1 base, leaving 11 bases between them. This CDR3 spans 15 amino acids. CDR1 is SNHLY, CDR2 FYNNEI, per germline. The source of this sequence is a girl aged 10 to 17 in good health and CMV-seropositive. J is TRBJ2-1 and V is TRBV2; D might be TRBD2 (5 bases). The sample consisted of PBMCs. The CDR3 is CASSVEGLSYNEQFF. In DNA form, the CDR3 reads TGTGCCAGCAGTGTTGAGGGCCTTTCCTACAATGAGCAGTTCTTC. Looking up the rest from reference TRBV2 and TRBJ2-1 gives the full variable domain: EPEVTQTPSHQVTQMGQEVILRCVPISNHLYFYWYRQILGQKVEFLVSFYNNEISEKSEIFDDQFSVERPDGSNFTLKIRSTKLEDSAMYFCASSVEGLSYNEQFFGPGTRLTVL.